Listed here are 17 T cell receptor beta chains from one sample, sequenced in a study of graft-versus-host responses after intestinal transplantation. Some clones are missing from TCRdb's copy, which holds only in-frame ones; the method was immunoSEQ multiplex PCR. Here the sample spans more than 50,000 clones, about 90% being singletons. The sample here was PBMCs, taken 662 days after intestinal transplant. These TCRs come from a human patient who received an intestinal transplant, so some T cells may come from the graft donor.

V usage is TRBV25-1 and J usage is TRBJ2-3, with D possibly TRBD2 on 6 matching bases. With 3 bases removed from V and 2 bases from J, the gap between germline ends came to 12 bases. Germline loops: CDR1 MGHDK, CDR2 SYGVNS. This CDR3 has 15 residues. CDR3: CASSDPGDPTDTQYF. CDR3 bases: TGTGCCAGCAGTGATCCGGGGGATCCCACAGATACGCAGTATTTT. Full variable domain (remainder filled in from reference TRBV25-1 and TRBJ2-3): EADIYQTPRYLVIGTGKKITLECSQTMGHDKMYWYQQDPGMELHLIHYSYGVNSTEKGDLSSESTVSRIRTEHFPLTLESARPSHTSQYLCASSDPGDPTDTQYFGPGTRLTVL.

The chain employs TRBV6-1 and TRBJ2-7; 8 bases are shared with TRBD1. This CDR3 is 14 amino acids long. Losses at the gene ends were 7 bases for V and 6 bases for J; bases not matched to a gene: 11. In germline, CDR1 is MNHNS, CDR2 SASEGT. This chain's CDR3 is CASTKDRARREQYF. CDR3 sequence (DNA): TGTGCCAGCACTAAGGACAGGGCCCGACGCGAGCAGTACTTC.

The CDR3 region has the DNA TGTGCCAGCAGCCAACGGGACAGTAATTCACCCCTCCACTTT. Translating gives CASSQRDSNSPLHF. The V gene is TRBV7-9, the J gene TRBJ1-6, with TRBD1 identical over 7 bases. The J segment lost 6 bases and the V segment lost 5 bases, leaving 4 bases of the junction unmatched. This CDR3 is 14 amino acids long. Germline CDR1 SEHNR, CDR2 FQNEAQ (reference sequence).

The chain recombines TRBV10-1 with TRBJ2-7; D possibly matches TRBD1 or TRBD2 (5 bases each). The CDR3 is 15 amino acids. The V and J ends lost 0 bases and 5 bases respectively, with 14 bases between them. Germline-derived CDR1 and CDR2 are WNHNN and SYGVQD (reference sequence). DNA for the CDR3: TGCGCCAGCAGTGAGTCGGGACGTGGGAAGGACGAGCAGTACTTC. Translated, it gives CASSESGRGKDEQYF.

Worth noting for this clone: An end of the junction differs from the germline gene, which may be a read error. This chain links TRBV7-3 with TRBJ2-1, with TRBD2 identical over 11 bases. Germline V gene lookup returns CDR1 SGHTA and CDR2 FQGTGA. The CDR3 has 15 amino acids. The CDR3 is CASSASGGSFNEQFF. The CDR3 DNA follows: TGTGCCAGCAGCGCTAGCGGGGGGTCCTTCAATGAGCAGTTCTTC.

J is TRBJ2-1 and V is TRBV9, with 11 nucleotides matching TRBD2. V dropped 0 bases and J dropped 0; count of bases not matched to a gene: 8. Germline V gene data show CDR1 as SGDLS and CDR2 as YYNGEE. CDR3 length: 19 residues. CDR3: CASSVGASGGLSSYNEQFF. The CDR3 DNA follows: TGTGCCAGCAGCGTAGGTGCTAGCGGGGGGCTGAGCTCCTACAATGAGCAGTTCTTC.

The V and J genes are TRBV4-1 and TRBJ1-1; D may be TRBD1 (5 bases). The V gene's germline CDR1 is MGHRA and CDR2 YSYEKL. V lost 4 bases to trimming and J lost 2 bases, with 17 bases between them. The length of the CDR3 is 16 residues. The CDR3: CASSPRAGGTNTEAFF. The CDR3 coding sequence is TGCGCCAGCAGCCCTCGAGCGGGAGGGACTAACACTGAAGCTTTCTTT.

The chain joins TRBV11-2 to TRBJ1-1; perhaps TRBD1 as D (6 bases). CDR3 length: 11 residues. V was cut by 6 bases and J by 6 bases, with 8 bases left in between. Per germline, CDR1 SGHAT and CDR2 FQNNGV. CDR3 residues: CASRYRAEAFF. In DNA, the CDR3 is TGTGCCAGCAGATACAGGGCTGAAGCTTTCTTT.

The chain is built from TRBV5-4 and TRBJ2-3, with a possible D match to TRBD1 (5 bases). V lost 1 base, J lost 5 bases, and 11 bases lay in between. This CDR3 spans 14 amino acids. Germline CDR1 SGHNT, CDR2 YYREEE (reference sequence). The CDR3 bases are TGTGCCAGCAGCTTGTTGGGGCGCGGAGATACGCAGTATTTT. Translation: CASSLLGRGDTQYF.

The rearrangement uses TRBV29-1 and TRBJ2-7; tentatively, D is TRBD1 (7 bases). The ends were cut back, 6 bases at V and 9 bases at J, with 18 bases in the middle. The CDR3 consists of 12 residues. Germline lookup yields CDR1 SQVTM and CDR2 ANQGSEA. CDR3 sequence: CSVEGQSGGQYF. The CDR3 nucleotides are TGCAGCGTGGAGGGACAGAGTGGGGGGCAGTACTTC.

This clone was seen only once. The chain joins TRBV6-5 to TRBJ2-1, with 8 bases that match TRBD2. The junction had 3 bases not matched to a gene; V was cut back by 2 bases and J by 6 bases. The germline gives CDR1 MNHEY, CDR2 SVGAGI. The CDR3 extends over 14 amino acids. Written as DNA, the CDR3 is TGTGCCAGCAGTTACGGGACTAGTCTCAATGAGCAGTTCTTC. Translating gives CASSYGTSLNEQFF.

V and J are TRBV9 and TRBJ2-1; tentatively, D is TRBD2 (6 bases). The V and J ends lost 4 bases and 12 bases respectively, with 11 bases between them. CDR1 is SGDLS and CDR2 is YYNGEE in the germline V gene. The CDR3 extends over 11 amino acids. Here the CDR3 DNA reads TGTGCCAGCAGCCCCGGGACTGTGCAGTTCTTC. Encoded protein: CASSPGTVQFF.

This chain links TRBV4-1 with TRBJ1-2; D possibly corresponds to TRBD1 (6 bases). The ends were cut back, 1 base at V and 4 bases at J, with 16 bases in the middle. CDR1 is MGHRA, CDR2 YSYEKL, per germline. The CDR3 length is 16 residues. The CDR3 coding sequence is TGCGCCAGCAGCCAAGGGACCCAGGCAGGGGTCTATGGCTACACCTTC. Protein: CASSQGTQAGVYGYTF.

A single count supports this clone. The chain is built from TRBV7-4 and TRBJ1-5; D is undetermined. The CDR3 sequence is 12 residues long. Germline V gives CDR1 SGHVT, CDR2 SQSDAQ. Trimming pared 5 bases from V and 5 bases from J, leaving 7 bases between. The CDR3 region has the DNA TGTGCCAGCAGCCGACCCCATCAGCCCCAGCATTTT. It encodes CASSRPHQPQHF.

The rearrangement joins TRBV5-1 to TRBJ1-1; a possible D gene is TRBD1 (6 bases). Between the trimmed V and J ends, which lost 10 bases and 0 bases, there was a span of 19 bases. Per the germline V gene, CDR1 is SGHRS and CDR2 is YFSETQ. CDR3 length equals 15 residues. CDR3 DNA sequence: TGCGCCGCAACTGCAGGGGATCCTATGAACACTGAAGCTTTCTTT. This gives the protein CAATAGDPMNTEAFF.

The rearrangement joins TRBV19 to TRBJ2-1; 8 bases match TRBD1. Germline CDR1 reads LNHDA; CDR2 reads SQIVND (reference sequence). The CDR3 length is 17 residues. Trimming removed 3 bases from V and 3 bases from J; junction bases left unmatched: 10. The CDR3 DNA is TGTGCCAGTAGTATGAGAACAGGGGGAATACTCTACAATGAGCAGTTCTTC. Its protein is CASSMRTGGILYNEQFF.

V usage is TRBV9 and J usage is TRBJ2-2, with 8 bases fitting TRBD2. This CDR3 is 18 amino acids long. CDR1 and CDR2 (germline): SGDLS, YYNGEE. The V and J ends lost 3 bases and 4 bases, in that order; junction bases with no gene match: 14. The CDR3 region is CASSGLPGIAGLTGELFF. CDR3 DNA sequence: TGTGCCAGCAGCGGACTCCCGGGGATAGCGGGGCTCACCGGGGAGCTGTTTTTT.